Listed here are 24 T cell receptor beta chains from one sample, sequenced in a study of blood T cell repertoires in COVID-19. The protocol was immunoSEQ multiplex PCR, while the TCRdb copy is restricted to in-frame clones and leaves out a portion. Of approximately 270,000 clones in the sample, approximately 90% were seen once. The sequenced sample was PBMCs or T cells enriched from blood (not recorded which). These receptors all stem from a man in his forties who had been exposed to COVID-19.

The chain couples TRBV14 to TRBJ2-1; D not resolved. Trimming took 0 bases from V and 0 from J, leaving 12 bases between them. Per germline, CDR1 SGHDN and CDR2 FVKESK. This CDR3 is built from 17 residues. The CDR3 DNA follows: TGTGCCAGCAGCCAAGATTATTTGAGTAGCTCCTACAATGAGCAGTTCTTC. This sequence encodes CASSQDYLSSSYNEQFF.

The J gene is TRBJ2-2, the V gene TRBV10-1, with a tentative D call TRBD2 (6 bases). Deletions cut 1 base from V and 5 bases from J, with 8 bases between. CDR1 is WNHNN, CDR2 SYGVQD, per germline (reference sequence). The CDR3 runs to 14 residues. This chain's CDR3 is CASSEWRGTGELFF. The CDR3 DNA follows: TGCGCCAGCAGTGAGTGGAGGGGTACCGGGGAGCTGTTTTTT.

This clone was seen a single time. CDR3 DNA: TGTGCCAGCAGAGGCCCCGCAGGGGGAAATGGCTACACCTTC. Its protein product is CASRGPAGGNGYTF. V usage is TRBV6-5 and J usage is TRBJ1-2, with 7 bases matching TRBD1. V lost 6 bases, J lost 6 bases, and 10 bases stayed unmatched. This CDR3 is built from 14 residues. Germline V gene sequence: CDR1 MNHEY, CDR2 SVGAGI.

The sample holds a few counts of this clone. The chain couples TRBV5-1 to TRBJ2-7; the match to TRBD1 covers 12 bases. Germline CDR1 and CDR2: SGHRS and YFSETQ. The CDR3 has 16 amino acids. Trimming cost V 0 bases and J 6 bases; bases outside gene matches: 7. The CDR3 loop is CASSLAGTGGLGEQYF. The CDR3 DNA follows: TGCGCCAGCAGCTTGGCCGGGACAGGGGGCTTGGGCGAGCAGTACTTC.

The V and J genes are TRBV30 and TRBJ1-5; D is unresolved. V dropped 2 bases and J dropped 2 bases, with 10 bases sitting between them. The germline V gene has CDR1 GTSNPN and CDR2 SVGIG (reference sequence). The CDR3 extends over 14 amino acids. CDR3 protein: CAWSRGTGNQPQHF. CDR3 sequence (DNA): TGTGCCTGGAGTCGGGGTACGGGCAATCAGCCCCAGCATTTT.

The chain carries TRBV11-2 and TRBJ1-2; TRBD1 matches at 7 bases. Germline V gene data show CDR1 as SGHAT and CDR2 as FQNNGV. The CDR3 contains 15 residues. V shed 5 bases, J shed 2 bases, and the junction held 8 bases outside the gene matches. Written as DNA, the CDR3 is TGTGCCAGCAGCCCGTCCGGGACAGCAAACTATGGCTACACCTTC. Translated, it gives CASSPSGTANYGYTF.

The rearrangement uses TRBV30 and TRBJ2-2; 7 nucleotides line up with TRBD1. The V segment lost 3 bases and the J segment 4 bases; nucleotides outside the gene matches: 5. CDR1 and CDR2 from the germline V gene are GTSNPN and SVGIG (reference sequence). The CDR3 length is 14 residues. As DNA, the CDR3 is TGTGCCTGGAGCCAGACAGGGAGCACCGGGGAGCTGTTTTTT. Translating gives CAWSQTGSTGELFF. Full variable domain (missing parts from reference TRBV30 and TRBJ2-2): SQTIHQWPATLVQPVGSPLSLECTVEGTSNPNLYWYRQAAGRGLQLLFYSVGIGQISSEVPQNLSASRPQDRQFILSSKKLLLSDSGFYLCAWSQTGSTGELFFGEGSRLTVL.

In DNA, the CDR3 is TGCGCCAGCAGCCAAGGACTCTTCGGGTTAGCCAAAAACATTCAGTACTTC. Amino acid sequence: CASSQGLFGLAKNIQYF. This chain joins TRBV4-1 and TRBJ2-4; D not certain. With 1 base removed from V and 0 bases from J, the gap between germline ends came to 13 bases. The CDR3 is 17 amino acids. CDR1 is MGHRA and CDR2 is YSYEKL in the germline V gene.

This clone was observed a handful of times. The gene calls are TRBV18 and TRBJ1-6; 8 bases map to TRBD1. This CDR3 has 14 residues. V shed 3 bases, J shed 9 bases, and the junction held 4 bases outside the gene matches. The germline CDR1 and CDR2 sequences are KGHSH and LQKENI. The CDR3 DNA is TGTGCCAGCTCACCCCAGGGGGCGAGTTCACCCCTCCACTTT. It encodes CASSPQGASSPLHF.

The V and J genes are TRBV10-1 and TRBJ2-5; 11 bases are a match to TRBD2. V shed 6 bases and J 3 bases; nucleotides not matched to a gene: 12. This CDR3 contains 17 residues. From germline, CDR1 is WNHNN and CDR2 SYGVQD (reference sequence). CDR3 sequence (DNA): TGCGCCAGCAGGGATCGGGCACTAGCGGGAGTGAAAGAGACCCAGTACTTC. Its translation is CASRDRALAGVKETQYF.

CDR3 sequence reads: CASSGLARSYNEQFF. CDR3 in DNA: TGTGCCAGTAGTGGCTTAGCGCGTTCCTACAATGAGCAGTTCTTC. The chain recombines TRBV19 with TRBJ2-1; maybe TRBD2 (5 bases). This CDR3 is built from 15 residues. Germline V gene data show CDR1 as LNHDA and CDR2 as SQIVND (reference sequence). Deletions cut 5 bases from V and 1 base from J, with 12 bases between.

The chain uses TRBV19 and TRBJ1-2; D ambiguous. Trimming removed 5 bases at V and 4 bases at J, with 14 bases between. The CDR3 loop spans 14 amino acids. Germline V gene data show CDR1 as LNHDA and CDR2 as SQIVND (reference sequence). In nucleotides, the CDR3 is TGTGCCAGTAGTGGCTCCGACGGACTCTATGGCTACACCTTC. This sequence encodes CASSGSDGLYGYTF.

This chain uses TRBV3-1 (or the pseudogene TRBV3-2) with TRBJ2-4; TRBD1 aligns across 9 bases. J was trimmed by 0 bases and V by 7 bases; bases with no gene match: 7. The V gene's germline CDR1 is LGHDT and CDR2 YNNKEL (reference sequence). This CDR3 has 16 amino acids. This CDR3 reads CASTPGQGLAKNIQYF. The CDR3 nucleotides read TGTGCCAGCACGCCGGGACAGGGATTAGCCAAAAACATTCAGTACTTC.

In DNA form, the CDR3 reads TGTGCCAGCAGCGAGAGCGGGAGTGGAGCCGGGGAGCTGTTTTTT. Translation: CASSESGSGAGELFF. The gene calls are TRBV9 and TRBJ2-2; the match to TRBD2 covers 8 bases. CDR1 and CDR2 (germline): SGDLS, YYNGEE. There are 15 residues in the CDR3. The junction had 7 bases not matched to a gene; V was cut back by 3 bases and J by 6 bases.

V gene TRBV18 combines with J gene TRBJ2-1, with TRBD2 identical over 9 bases. CDR3 size: 15 residues. With 3 bases clipped from V and 1 base from J, the junction kept 1 base outside the gene matches. CDR1 is KGHSH and CDR2 is LQKENI in the germline V gene. CDR3 in DNA: TGTGCCAGCTCACCCCTAGCGGGATCCTACAATGAGCAGTTCTTC. Protein: CASSPLAGSYNEQFF.

The V gene is TRBV9, the J gene TRBJ1-3, with 9 bases aligning to TRBD1. The ends lost 3 bases at V and 4 bases at J; junction bases unmatched: 8. The CDR3 consists of 16 residues. Germline assignment: CDR1 SGDLS and CDR2 YYNGEE. The chain's CDR3 is CASSDRDRVGGNTIYF. DNA for the CDR3: TGTGCCAGCAGCGATCGGGACAGGGTAGGGGGAAACACCATATATTTT.

V and J are TRBV28 and TRBJ2-2; TRBD2 matches at 14 bases. CDR3 length equals 15 residues. J gave up 5 bases and V 8 bases, and 4 bases lay outside the gene matches. Germline values: CDR1 MDHEN, CDR2 SYDVKM. As DNA, the CDR3 is TGTGCCAGCGGCCGGACTAGCGGGAGGACCGGGGAGCTGTTTTTT. It specifies CASGRTSGRTGELFF. Based on the CDR3 plus reference TRBV28 and TRBJ2-2, the full variable domain is DVKVTQSSRYLVKRTGEKVFLECVQDMDHENMFWYRQDPGLGLRLIYFSYDVKMKEKGDIPEGYSVSREKKERFSLILESASTNQTSMYLCASGRTSGRTGELFFGEGSRLTVL.

CDR3 coding DNA: TGTGCCAGCAGTTGGCGGGGGACCCTATTGGTCTACAATGAGCAGTTCTTC. This encodes CASSWRGTLLVYNEQFF. The rearrangement uses TRBV27 and TRBJ2-1; TRBD2 agrees at 7 bases. The CDR3 contains 17 residues. Germline values: CDR1 MNHEY, CDR2 SMNVEV (reference sequence). V shed 4 bases, J shed 3 bases, and the junction held 12 bases outside the gene matches.

This rearrangement joins TRBV27 to TRBJ2-1, with TRBD1 matching 9 bases. After removal of 6 bases from V and 2 bases from J, the junction contained 5 bases not matched to a gene. CDR1 is MNHEY and CDR2 is SMNVEV in the germline V gene (reference sequence). This CDR3 has 15 amino acids. The CDR3 loop reads CASRKRQGAYNEQFF. DNA of the CDR3: TGTGCCAGCAGAAAACGACAGGGGGCCTACAATGAGCAGTTCTTC.

The CDR3 coding sequence is TGTGCCAGTAGGAGGGACACGTCGAGCTCCTACAATGAGCAGTTCTTC. It translates to CASRRDTSSSYNEQFF. The rearrangement uses TRBV19 and TRBJ2-1; TRBD1 might be the D (6 bases). This CDR3 is built from 16 residues. Deletions cut 6 bases from V and 0 bases from J, with 15 bases between. Germline values: CDR1 LNHDA, CDR2 SQIVND (reference sequence).

The J gene is TRBJ2-7, the V gene TRBV18; TRBD2 matches 10 bases. V gave up 3 bases and J gave up 1 base; unmatched junction bases: 9. The germline V gene encodes CDR1 KGHSH and CDR2 LQKENI. This CDR3 is built from 17 residues. CDR3 nucleotides: TGTGCCAGCTCACCTCGGGGCCAACTAGCGGGGTCCTACGAGCAGTACTTC. Translated: CASSPRGQLAGSYEQYF.

CDR3 protein: CASSYPQNTEAFF. CDR3 sequence (DNA): TGTGCCAGCAGTTACCCACAGAACACTGAAGCTTTCTTT. V usage is TRBV6-9 and J usage is TRBJ1-1, with D unclear. Germline-derived CDR1 and CDR2 are MNHGY and SVAAGI. The CDR3 runs to 13 residues. With 3 bases removed from V and 1 base from J, the gap between germline ends came to 6 bases.

On this clone: Other DNA sequences in the same sample also yield this CDR3. The V gene is TRBV12-3 or TRBV12-4, the J gene TRBJ2-5; D possibly corresponds to TRBD2 (6 bases). V lost 3 bases and J 2 bases, leaving 7 bases between the germline ends. This CDR3 has 13 amino acids. This chain's CDR3 is CASSLGLQETQYF. CDR3 bases: TGTGCCAGCAGTTTGGGACTGCAAGAGACCCAGTACTTC.

The CDR3 is CASSLGGVGYGYTF. Written as DNA, the CDR3 is TGTGCCAGCAGCCTGGGGGGGGTGGGCTATGGCTACACCTTC. The V gene is TRBV28, the J gene TRBJ1-2, with D possibly matching TRBD1 (5 bases). The CDR3 is 14 amino acids. Germline assignment: CDR1 MDHEN and CDR2 SYDVKM. Trimming removed 6 bases from V and 4 bases from J, with 15 bases in between.